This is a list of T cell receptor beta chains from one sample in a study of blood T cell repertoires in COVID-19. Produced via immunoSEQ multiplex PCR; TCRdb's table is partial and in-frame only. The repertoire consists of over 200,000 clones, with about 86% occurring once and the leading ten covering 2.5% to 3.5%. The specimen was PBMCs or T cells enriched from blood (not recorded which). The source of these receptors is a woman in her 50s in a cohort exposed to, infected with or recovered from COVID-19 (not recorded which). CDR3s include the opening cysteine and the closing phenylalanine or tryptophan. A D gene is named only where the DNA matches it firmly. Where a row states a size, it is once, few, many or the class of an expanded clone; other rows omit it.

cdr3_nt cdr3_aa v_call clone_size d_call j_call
TGTGCCAGCAGCTTAGACCGGACAGGGGGCTTAGGGACCCAGTACTTC CASSLDRTGGLGTQYF TRBV11-2 . TRBD1 TRBJ2-5
TGTGCCACCAGCAGAGATGGCAGGGGGTACGAGCAGTACTTC CATSRDGRGYEQYF TRBV15 once TRBD1 TRBJ2-7
TGTGCCAGCCGCTACAAAACGGGGGCAGATACGCAGTATTTT CASRYKTGADTQYF TRBV19 . . TRBJ2-3
TGTGCCAGGAAATGCGAGAGGATGAACACTGAAGCTTTCTTT CARKCERMNTEAFF TRBV5-3 . . TRBJ1-1
TGTGCCAGCAGCCCGTGGACAGGCGCTTATTCACCCCTCCACTTT CASSPWTGAYSPLHF TRBV7-2 once TRBD1 TRBJ1-6
TGTGCCAGCAGTGAGGTGAGGGGAGGAAATGGCTACACCTTC CASSEVRGGNGYTF TRBV2 . . TRBJ1-2
TGTGCCAGCAGTTTACCCCCAAGCCTAGCGGGGGGGGTCGGAACCCAGTACTTC CASSLPPSLAGGVGTQYF TRBV28 . TRBD2 TRBJ2-5
TGTGCCAGCAGCTTAGGAGGGTTTGGGCAGCCCCAGCATTTT CASSLGGFGQPQHF TRBV7-2 few . TRBJ1-5
TGTGCCAGCAGCTTAGGCGGGGGCCATCAGCCCCAGCATTTT CASSLGGGHQPQHF TRBV7-9 few . TRBJ1-5
TGTGCCAGCAGTTCCCAGGGGCCCACCTATGGCTACACCTTC CASSSQGPTYGYTF TRBV28 . . TRBJ1-2
TGTGCCAGCAGTACAGGGGTGAGGCAGCCCCAGCATTTT CASSTGVRQPQHF TRBV28 . TRBD1 TRBJ1-5
TGCGCCAGCAGCCACATAAGACAGGGATTCACTGAAGCTTTCTTT CASSHIRQGFTEAFF TRBV4-1 . TRBD1 TRBJ1-1
TGTGCCAGCAGCCTGAATCCTAGCGGGGAGTACGAGCAGTACTTC CASSLNPSGEYEQYF TRBV9 . TRBD2 TRBJ2-7
TGTGCCAGCAGCGATATTCCGGGAGACTATGGCTACACCTTC CASSDIPGDYGYTF TRBV9 . . TRBJ1-2
TGTGCCAGCAGTGGAGCCGGCGCTAGCTATGGCTACACCTTC CASSGAGASYGYTF TRBV6-1 . . TRBJ1-2
TGCGCCAGCAGCCAAGACTTTCGAGGCCGGGGTCGGGAGCAGTTCTTC CASSQDFRGRGREQFF TRBV4-3 . . TRBJ2-1
TGTGCCACCGGGACAGGGTTGACCGGGGAGCTGTTTTTT CATGTGLTGELFF TRBV24-1 . TRBD1 TRBJ2-2
TGTGCCAGCAGCCAAGGTAGAGACAGGGATACGTATTTT CASSQGRDRDTYF TRBV3-1/TRBV3-2 few TRBD1 TRBJ2-3
TGTGCCAGCAGCTTGGAGGTCTCCTTCGGGGGCTACACCTTC CASSLEVSFGGYTF TRBV5-5 . . TRBJ1-2
TGTGCCAGCAGTGAATCCCTCAGCACTGAAGCTTTCTTT CASSESLSTEAFF TRBV6-1 . . TRBJ1-1
TGTGCCAGCAACCCCTGGCAGGGCCGAGAGACCCAGTACTTC CASNPWQGRETQYF TRBV5-6 . . TRBJ2-5
TGTGCCAGCAGCCAATCGGGCCCGGGAGACTATGGCTACACCTTC CASSQSGPGDYGYTF TRBV16 . . TRBJ1-2
TGTGCCAGCAGCAGAGAAAGCCTGCCTCCGGGCCGTGGACTTGTGAACTCTGGGGCCAACGTCCTGACTTTC CASSRESLPPGRGLVNSGANVLTF TRBV21-1 . . TRBJ2-6
TGTGCCAGCAGCTCCATGGGACCGGGACAGGGTGTCCAGCATTTT CASSSMGPGQGVQHF TRBV7-9 . TRBD1 TRBJ1-5
TGTGCCAGCAGCCCCCGTGGAGGGGCCCACTACGAGCAGTACTTC CASSPRGGAHYEQYF TRBV7-2 . . TRBJ2-7
TGTGCCACCAGTGTGGGACGGGGGGGCTCCCATGAGCAGTTCTTC CATSVGRGGSHEQFF TRBV24-1 . TRBD2 TRBJ2-1
TGTGCCAGCACCCCGGCGGGAAGAGACACCACCTACGAGCAGTACTTC CASTPAGRDTTYEQYF TRBV6-2/TRBV6-3 once . TRBJ2-7
TGCGCCAGCAGCGGCGGGGGCACCTACAATGAGCAGTTCTTC CASSGGGTYNEQFF TRBV5-1 . . TRBJ2-1
TGTGCCGGACAGGGGGCGCTTTCTTGGTCCGGAAACACCATATATTTT CAGQGALSWSGNTIYF TRBV30 . TRBD1 TRBJ1-3
TGTGCCAGCAGTTTTTGGGGAGATAGCACTGAAGCTTTCTTT CASSFWGDSTEAFF TRBV28 . . TRBJ1-1
TGTGCCAGCAGCCTCGACTGGCAAAGCACAGATACGCAGTATTTT CASSLDWQSTDTQYF TRBV7-2 . . TRBJ2-3
TGTGCCAGCAGCTTGCTTTTACCGGTGGGACAGGGCTCTGGGGCCAACGTCCTGACTTTC CASSLLLPVGQGSGANVLTF TRBV5-5 . TRBD1 TRBJ2-6
TGTGCCAGCACGCGAGCGGCCTACGAGCAGTACTTC CASTRAAYEQYF TRBV6-5 . . TRBJ2-7
TGTGCCAGCAGCGCCGGGACAGGGTCTCGGAAGACCCAGTACTTC CASSAGTGSRKTQYF TRBV2 . TRBD1 TRBJ2-5
TGTGCCAGCAGTTTATTGCCACTAGTAGGAGAACAGCCCCAGCATTTT CASSLLPLVGEQPQHF TRBV27 once . TRBJ1-5
TGTGCTAGTGGTGCCCAGGGGGCCCAAGAGACCCAGTACTTC CASGAQGAQETQYF TRBV12-5 . TRBD1 TRBJ2-5
TGTGCCAGCAGTCCACCCCAGGACAGGGGTGGGACCTTC CASSPPQDRGGTF TRBV28 once TRBD1 TRBJ1-2
TGCGCCAGCAGTGAGTTGGACACCCCCGGTGGGGCCAACGTCCTGACTTTC CASSELDTPGGANVLTF TRBV10-1 . . TRBJ2-6
TGTGCCAGCAGCTTTGAGTCACGGGGTGATCCCTACGAGCAGTACTTC CASSFESRGDPYEQYF TRBV5-6 few . TRBJ2-7
TGTGCCAGCAGCCCATGGGACAGTCTCTATGACACTGAAGCTTTCTTT CASSPWDSLYDTEAFF TRBV7-8 once TRBD1 TRBJ1-1
TGTGCCATCAAAGAACACACAGGCTCCCTTAACTATGGCTACACCTTC CAIKEHTGSLNYGYTF TRBV10-3 few . TRBJ1-2
TGTGCCAGCAGTTTAACCGACATACAGGGGGACAACTATGGCTACACCTTC CASSLTDIQGDNYGYTF TRBV27 . TRBD1 TRBJ1-2
TGTGCCAGTAGCATGGCGGGGACAGGATCTTTATACACCTTC CASSMAGTGSLYTF TRBV19 once TRBD1 TRBJ1-2
TGCAGCACCGGGGGCCTACAGGGGGGCACCGGGGAGCTGTTTTTT CSTGGLQGGTGELFF TRBV29-1 . TRBD1 TRBJ2-2
TGCGCCAGCAGACACCGGCCGGGACAGGGGGAAATACGCTACTATGGCTACACCTTC CASRHRPGQGEIRYYGYTF TRBV5-1 few TRBD1 TRBJ1-2
TGTGCCAGCAGGTCTGGACAGGCTAGGGGCTACACCTTC CASRSGQARGYTF TRBV28 . TRBD1 TRBJ1-2
TGTGCCAGCAGTATCCCTTCCGGGACAGGGGGGTTCTTC CASSIPSGTGGFF TRBV28 . TRBD1 TRBJ2-1
TGTGCCAGCAGCTTATTACGGGGTGATGAGGAAAAACTGTTTTTT CASSLLRGDEEKLFF TRBV7-9 . . TRBJ1-4
TGCGCCAGCAGCCGGGGACATATCTACGAGCAGTACTTC CASSRGHIYEQYF TRBV4-3 once . TRBJ2-7
TGCGCCAGCAGCTTGAATGGGGGCCGCACTGAAGCTTTCTTT CASSLNGGRTEAFF TRBV5-1 . . TRBJ1-1
TGTGCCATCACGAACGGGGGTAATGAAAAACTGTTTTTT CAITNGGNEKLFF TRBV10-3 . . TRBJ1-4
TGCGCCAGCCCCCTTCAAGCCTTCGAAGGACAGGGGGTCTCACCCTATAATTCACCCCTCCACTTT CASPLQAFEGQGVSPYNSPLHF TRBV5-1 . TRBD1 TRBJ1-6
TGTGCCAGCAGCGTAGGCGCCGACTACAATCAGCCCCAGCATTTT CASSVGADYNQPQHF TRBV9 . . TRBJ1-5
TGTGCCAGTAGTATCGTAGGACAGGGGACTGGCTACACCTTC CASSIVGQGTGYTF TRBV19 . TRBD1 TRBJ1-2